This T cell receptor beta chain was documented in a study of T cells in localized non-small cell lung cancer. The study, taken as a whole, reports: A median of roughly 50 of the top 100 tumor clones appeared in adjacent lung, which was paired and uninvolved. T cell clonality was highest in uninvolved adjacent lung, above tumor.

Produced via immunoSEQ multiplex PCR; TCRdb's table is partial and in-frame only. This sample carries about 46,000 clones, about four fifths of them seen once, and the ten largest clones take approximately 17%. As to this clone: As yet, its antigen is unknown.

Germline CDR1 LNHNV, CDR2 YYDKDF (reference sequence). V dropped 0 bases and J dropped 4 bases, with 6 bases sitting between them. The CDR3 contains 14 residues. The V call is TRBV15, the J call TRBJ1-4; D gene unclear. Sequenced here: peripheral blood mononuclear cells, sampled before any cancer treatment. This TCR was recovered from a man between 35 and 75 years old with stage III lung adenocarcinoma. CDR3 in DNA: TGTGCCACCAGCAGAGATCAGGTTAATGAAAAACTGTTTTTT. This encodes CATSRDQVNEKLFF.